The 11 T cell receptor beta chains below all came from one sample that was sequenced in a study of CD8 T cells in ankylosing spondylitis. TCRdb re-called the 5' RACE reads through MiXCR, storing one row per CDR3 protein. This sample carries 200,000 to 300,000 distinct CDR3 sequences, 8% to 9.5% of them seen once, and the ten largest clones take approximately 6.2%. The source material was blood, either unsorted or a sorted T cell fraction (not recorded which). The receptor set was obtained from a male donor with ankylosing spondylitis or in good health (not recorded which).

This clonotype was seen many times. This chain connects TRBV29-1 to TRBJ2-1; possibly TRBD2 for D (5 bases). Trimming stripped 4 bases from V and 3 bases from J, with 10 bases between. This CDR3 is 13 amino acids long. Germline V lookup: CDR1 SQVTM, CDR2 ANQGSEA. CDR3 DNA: TGCAGCGTTGGGGGAGATCTCTACAATGAGCAGTTCTTC. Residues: CSVGGDLYNEQFF.

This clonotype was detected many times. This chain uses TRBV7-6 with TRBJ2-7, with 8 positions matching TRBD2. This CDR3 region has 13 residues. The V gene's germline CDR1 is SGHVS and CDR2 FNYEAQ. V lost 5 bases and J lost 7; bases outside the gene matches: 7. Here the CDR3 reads CASSPGRVGEQYF. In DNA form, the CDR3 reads TGTGCCAGCAGCCCCGGGAGGGTGGGAGAGCAGTACTTC.

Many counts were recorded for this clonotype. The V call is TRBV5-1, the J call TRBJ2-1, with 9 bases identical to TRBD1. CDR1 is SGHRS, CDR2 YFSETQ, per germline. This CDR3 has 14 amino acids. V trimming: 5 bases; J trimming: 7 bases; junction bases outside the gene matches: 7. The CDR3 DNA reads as TGCGCCAGCAGTCTTCCCGGGACAGGGAATGAGCAGTTCTTC. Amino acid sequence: CASSLPGTGNEQFF.

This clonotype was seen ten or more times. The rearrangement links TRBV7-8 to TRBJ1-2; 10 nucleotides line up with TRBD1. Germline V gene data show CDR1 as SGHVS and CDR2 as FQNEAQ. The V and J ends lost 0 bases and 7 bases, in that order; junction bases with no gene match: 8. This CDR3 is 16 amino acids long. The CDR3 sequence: CASSLALGQGFPGYTF. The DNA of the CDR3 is TGTGCCAGCAGCTTAGCCCTGGGACAGGGGTTTCCTGGCTACACCTTC.

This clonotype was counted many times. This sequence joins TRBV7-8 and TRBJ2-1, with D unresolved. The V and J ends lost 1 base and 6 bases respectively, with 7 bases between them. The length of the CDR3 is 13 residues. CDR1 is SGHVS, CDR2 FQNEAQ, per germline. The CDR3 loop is CASSLENSNEQFF. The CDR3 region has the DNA TGTGCCAGCAGCTTAGAGAACTCCAATGAGCAGTTCTTC.

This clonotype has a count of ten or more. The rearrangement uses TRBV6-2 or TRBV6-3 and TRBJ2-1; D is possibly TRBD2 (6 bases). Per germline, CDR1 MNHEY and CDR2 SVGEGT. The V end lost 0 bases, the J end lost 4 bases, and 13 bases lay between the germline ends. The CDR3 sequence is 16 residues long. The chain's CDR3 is CASSYSSGTVYNEQFF. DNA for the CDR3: TGTGCCAGCAGTTACTCCTCCGGGACTGTATACAATGAGCAGTTCTTC.

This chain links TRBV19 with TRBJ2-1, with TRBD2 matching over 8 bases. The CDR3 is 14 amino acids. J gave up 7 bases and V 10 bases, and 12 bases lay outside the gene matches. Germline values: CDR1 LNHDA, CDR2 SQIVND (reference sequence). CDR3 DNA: TGTGCCACCCGCAGGACTAGCCTTGGAAATGAGCAGTTCTTC. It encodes CATRRTSLGNEQFF. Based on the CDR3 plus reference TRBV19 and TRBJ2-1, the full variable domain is DGGITQSPKYLFRKEGQNVTLSCEQNLNHDAMYWYRQDPGQGLRLIYYSQIVNDFQKGDIAEGYSVSREKKESFPLTVTSAQKNPTAFYLCATRRTSLGNEQFFGPGTRLTVL.

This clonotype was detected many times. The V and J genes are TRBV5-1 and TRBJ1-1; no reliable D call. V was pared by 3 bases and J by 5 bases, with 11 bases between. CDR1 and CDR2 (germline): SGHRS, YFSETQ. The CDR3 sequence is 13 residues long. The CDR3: CASSSKERTEAFF. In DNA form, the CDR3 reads TGCGCCAGCAGCTCCAAAGAGAGGACTGAAGCTTTCTTT.

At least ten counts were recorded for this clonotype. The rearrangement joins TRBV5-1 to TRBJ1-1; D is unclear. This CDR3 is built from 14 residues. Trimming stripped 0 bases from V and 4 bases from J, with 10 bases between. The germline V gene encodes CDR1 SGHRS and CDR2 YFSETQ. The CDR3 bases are TGCGCCAGCAGCTTGGACACTGTGGGCACTGAAGCTTTCTTT. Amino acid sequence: CASSLDTVGTEAFF. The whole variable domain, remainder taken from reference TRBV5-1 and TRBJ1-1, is KAGVTQTPRYLIKTRGQQVTLSCSPISGHRSVSWYQQTPGQGLQFLFEYFSETQRNKGNFPGRFSGRQFSNSRSEMNVSTLELGDSALYLCASSLDTVGTEAFFGQGTRLTVV.

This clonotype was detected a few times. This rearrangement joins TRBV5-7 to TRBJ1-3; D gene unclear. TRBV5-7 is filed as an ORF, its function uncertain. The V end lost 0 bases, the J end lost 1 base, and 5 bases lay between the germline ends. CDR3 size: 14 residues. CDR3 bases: TGTGCCAGCAGCTTGGTGGATTCTGGAAACACCATATATTTT. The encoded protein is CASSLVDSGNTIYF.

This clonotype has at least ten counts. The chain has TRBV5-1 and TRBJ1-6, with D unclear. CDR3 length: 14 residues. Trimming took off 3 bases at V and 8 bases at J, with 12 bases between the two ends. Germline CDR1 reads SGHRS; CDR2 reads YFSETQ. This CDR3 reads CASSSPSGDSPLHF. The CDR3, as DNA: TGCGCCAGCAGCTCCCCGTCGGGTGATTCACCCCTCCACTTT.